This is a list of T cell receptor beta chains from one sample in a study of blood T cell repertoires in COVID-19. Profiling relied on immunoSEQ multiplex PCR, and the TCRdb table lists in-frame clones only, not all of them. The sample shows about 97,000 clones, just over 90% of them seen only once. The specimen sequenced was peripheral blood. These TCRs come from a man aged 60 to 75 with acute or convalescent COVID-19. Both conserved end residues are part of each CDR3. D genes are given only for firm matches. Expanded clones get a size class; other rows say once, few or many, or leave the size out.

>NA|TRBV7-2|NA|TRBJ2-3
TGTGCCAGCAGCTTACGAGGGGGGGCCCCAGATACGCAGTATTTT
CASSLRGGAPDTQYF
>NA|TRBV5-1|NA|TRBJ2-2
TGCGCCAGCACGCCACTAGATACGAACACCGGGGAGCTGTTTTTT
CASTPLDTNTGELFF
>NA|TRBV7-6|NA|TRBJ1-4
TGTGCCACCGCAGGACAGAGTAATGAAAAACTGTTTTTT
CATAGQSNEKLFF
>NA|TRBV19|TRBD1|TRBJ1-2
TGTGCCACCAACCAAGGGACAGTGGTATATGGCTACACCTTC
CATNQGTVVYGYTF
>NA|TRBV25-1|NA|TRBJ1-2
TGTGCCAGCAGTGATTGGACAGAAAATAACTATGGCTACACCTTC
CASSDWTENNYGYTF
>NA|TRBV27|NA|TRBJ1-2
TGTGCCAGCAGTTTTCGGGACACCTATGGCTACACCTTC
CASSFRDTYGYTF
>NA|TRBV6-1|TRBD1|TRBJ1-6
TGTGCCAGCAGTGAGGGGACAGGGGTTTACTCACCCCTCCACTTT
CASSEGTGVYSPLHF
>once|TRBV4-2|NA|TRBJ2-2
TGTGCCAGCAGCCAAGAAGGGCAGGGTATGGTTGGGGCAATCGGGGAGCTGTTTTTT
CASSQEGQGMVGAIGELFF
>NA|TRBV2|NA|TRBJ1-1
TGTGCCAGCAACGGGCCCGGGGGTGAAGCTTTCTTT
CASNGPGGEAFF
>NA|TRBV2|TRBD1|TRBJ2-5
TGTGCCAGCAGTTGGGACAGGGGGTCGGGAGAGACCCAGTACTTC
CASSWDRGSGETQYF
>NA|TRBV5-6|NA|TRBJ1-6
TGTGCCAGCAGCATAATAAGTGGGAGCTCTTCACCCCTCCACTTT
CASSIISGSSSPLHF
>once|TRBV6-6|NA|TRBJ2-3
TGTGCCAGCGCTTCGGTCCAAGGGGAGGGCACAGATACGCAGTATTTT
CASASVQGEGTDTQYF
>NA|TRBV5-1|TRBD1|TRBJ1-6
TGCGCCAGCAGCCTGTCGCCGGGGACAGGGGGCGGTTCACCCCTCCACTTT
CASSLSPGTGGGSPLHF
>NA|TRBV4-2|TRBD2|TRBJ2-3
TGTGCCAGCAGCCAAGGGGGACTAGCGGGGACAGATACGCAGTATTTT
CASSQGGLAGTDTQYF
>few|TRBV18|NA|TRBJ2-1
TGTGCCAGCTCACCGGTTAGCCCAAACTACAATGAGCAGTTCTTC
CASSPVSPNYNEQFF
>NA|TRBV7-2|NA|TRBJ1-3
TGTGCCAGCAGACCCGGGATCCAGATAAACACCATATATTTT
CASRPGIQINTIYF
>NA|TRBV6-5|NA|TRBJ1-5
TGTGCCAGCAGTTATGGGCAGGGTTACAATCAGCCCCAGCATTTT
CASSYGQGYNQPQHF
>NA|TRBV19|NA|TRBJ1-2
TGTGCCAGTAGTATCGCTGCCGACAGTCACTATGGCTACACCTTC
CASSIAADSHYGYTF
>NA|TRBV29-1|NA|TRBJ2-1
TGCAGCGTTGAAGAACAGTACAATGAGCAGTTCTTC
CSVEEQYNEQFF
>NA|TRBV25-1|TRBD1|TRBJ2-5
TGTGCCAGCAGCTACTACAGGGGGCGAATGGAGACCCAGTACTTC
CASSYYRGRMETQYF
>NA|TRBV3-1/TRBV3-2|NA|TRBJ1-3
TGTGCCAGCAGCCAAGTCTGGGGCGGAAACACCATATATTTT
CASSQVWGGNTIYF
>NA|TRBV5-1|TRBD1|TRBJ1-3
TGCGCCAGCAGCCCCTGGACAGGGAGTGCTGGAAACACCATATATTTT
CASSPWTGSAGNTIYF
>NA|TRBV7-2|TRBD1|TRBJ1-1
TGTGCCAGCAGTTCTACCCGGGACAGGGTTGGCACTGAAGCTTTCTTT
CASSSTRDRVGTEAFF
>NA|TRBV3-1/TRBV3-2|TRBD1|TRBJ1-2
TGTGCCAGCAGCTGGGCGTTTTTGGGACAGGAATCTGGCTACACCTTC
CASSWAFLGQESGYTF